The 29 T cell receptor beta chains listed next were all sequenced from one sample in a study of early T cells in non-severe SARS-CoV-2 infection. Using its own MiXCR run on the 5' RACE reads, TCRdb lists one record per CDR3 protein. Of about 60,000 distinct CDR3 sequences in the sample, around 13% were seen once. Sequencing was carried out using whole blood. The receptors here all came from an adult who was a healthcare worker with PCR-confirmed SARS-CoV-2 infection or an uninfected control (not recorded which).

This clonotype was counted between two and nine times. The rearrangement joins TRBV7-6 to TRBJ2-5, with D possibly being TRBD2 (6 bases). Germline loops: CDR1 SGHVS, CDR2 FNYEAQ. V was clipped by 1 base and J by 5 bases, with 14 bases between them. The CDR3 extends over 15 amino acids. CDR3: CASSLVLGTVETQYF. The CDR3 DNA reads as TGTGCCAGCAGCTTAGTGTTAGGGACTGTTGAGACCCAGTACTTC.

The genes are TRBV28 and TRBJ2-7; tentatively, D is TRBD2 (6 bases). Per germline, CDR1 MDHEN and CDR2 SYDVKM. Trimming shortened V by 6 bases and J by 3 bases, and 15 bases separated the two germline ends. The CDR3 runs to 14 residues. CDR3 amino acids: CASSQAGPNYEQYF. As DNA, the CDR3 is TGTGCCAGCAGCCAAGCGGGCCCGAACTACGAGCAGTACTTC.

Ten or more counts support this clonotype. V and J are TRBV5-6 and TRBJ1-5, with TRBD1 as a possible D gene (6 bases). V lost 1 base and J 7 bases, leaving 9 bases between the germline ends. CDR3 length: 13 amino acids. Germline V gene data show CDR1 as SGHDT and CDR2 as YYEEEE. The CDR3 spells CASSLSRGQPQHF. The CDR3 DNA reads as TGTGCCAGCAGCTTGTCGAGGGGGCAGCCCCAGCATTTT.

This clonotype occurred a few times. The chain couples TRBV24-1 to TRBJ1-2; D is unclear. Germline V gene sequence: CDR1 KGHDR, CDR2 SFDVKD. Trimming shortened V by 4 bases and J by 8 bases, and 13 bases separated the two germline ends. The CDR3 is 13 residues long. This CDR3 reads CATSESAERGYTF. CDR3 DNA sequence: TGTGCCACCAGTGAGTCGGCGGAGCGGGGCTACACCTTC.

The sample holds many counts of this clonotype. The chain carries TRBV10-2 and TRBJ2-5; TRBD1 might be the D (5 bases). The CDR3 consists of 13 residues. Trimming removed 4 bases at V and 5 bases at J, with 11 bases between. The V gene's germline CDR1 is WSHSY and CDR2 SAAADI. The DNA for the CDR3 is TGCGCCAGCAGTGGGAGCAGGGCTGAGACCCAGTACTTC. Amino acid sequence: CASSGSRAETQYF.

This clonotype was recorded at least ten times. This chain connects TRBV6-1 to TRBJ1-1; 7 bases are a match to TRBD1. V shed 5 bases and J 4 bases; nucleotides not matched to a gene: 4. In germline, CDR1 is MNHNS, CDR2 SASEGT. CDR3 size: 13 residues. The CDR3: CASSTGVSTEAFF. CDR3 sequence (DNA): TGTGCCAGCAGTACAGGGGTATCCACTGAAGCTTTCTTT.

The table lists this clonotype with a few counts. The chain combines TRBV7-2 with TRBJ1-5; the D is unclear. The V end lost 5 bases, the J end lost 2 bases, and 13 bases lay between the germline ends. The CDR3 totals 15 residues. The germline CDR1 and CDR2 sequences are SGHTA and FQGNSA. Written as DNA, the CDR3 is TGTGCCAGCAGCACAATGGGCCGGGGCAATCAGCCCCAGCATTTT. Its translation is CASSTMGRGNQPQHF.

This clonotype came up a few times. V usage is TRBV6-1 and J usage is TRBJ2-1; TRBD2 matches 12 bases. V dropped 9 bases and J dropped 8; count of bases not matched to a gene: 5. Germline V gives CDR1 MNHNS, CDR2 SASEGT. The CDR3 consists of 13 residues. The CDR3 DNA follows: TGTGCCAGTCGGACTAGCGGGAAGGATGAGCAGTTCTTC. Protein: CASRTSGKDEQFF.

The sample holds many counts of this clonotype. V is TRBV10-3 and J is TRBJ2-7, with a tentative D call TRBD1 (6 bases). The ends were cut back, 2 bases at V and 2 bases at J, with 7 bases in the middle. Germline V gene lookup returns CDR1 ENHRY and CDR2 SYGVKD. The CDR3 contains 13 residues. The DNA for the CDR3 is TGTGCCATCAGTGAGCAGGGGACCTACGAGCAGTACTTC. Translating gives CAISEQGTYEQYF.

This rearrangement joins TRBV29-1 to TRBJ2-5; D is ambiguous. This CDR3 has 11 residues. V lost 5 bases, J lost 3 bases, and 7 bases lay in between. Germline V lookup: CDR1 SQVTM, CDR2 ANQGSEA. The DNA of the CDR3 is TGCAGCGTTAGAAGGGAAGAGACCCAGTACTTC. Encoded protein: CSVRREETQYF.

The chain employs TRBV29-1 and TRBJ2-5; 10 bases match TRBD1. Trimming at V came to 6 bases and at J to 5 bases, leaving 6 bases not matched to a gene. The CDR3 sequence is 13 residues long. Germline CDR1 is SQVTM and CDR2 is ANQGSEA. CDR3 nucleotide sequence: TGCAGCGTGAGACAGGGGGCGATGGAGACCCAGTACTTC. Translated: CSVRQGAMETQYF. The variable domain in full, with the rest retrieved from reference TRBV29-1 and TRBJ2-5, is SAVISQKPSRDICQRGTSLTIQCQVDSQVTMMFWYRQQPGQSLTLIATANQGSEATYESGFVIDKFPISRPNLTFSTLTVSNMSPEDSSIYLCSVRQGAMETQYFGPGTRLLVL.

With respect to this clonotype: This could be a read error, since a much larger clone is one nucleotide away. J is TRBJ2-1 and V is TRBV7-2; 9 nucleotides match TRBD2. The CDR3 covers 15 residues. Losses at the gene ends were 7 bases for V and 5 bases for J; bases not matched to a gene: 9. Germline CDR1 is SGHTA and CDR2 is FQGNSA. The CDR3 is CASMKSPSGNNEQFF. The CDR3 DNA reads TGTGCCAGCATGAAATCGCCTAGCGGGAACAATGAGCAGTTCTTC. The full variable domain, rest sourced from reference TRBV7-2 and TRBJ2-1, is GAGVSQSPSNKVTEKGKDVELRCDPISGHTALYWYRQSLGQGLEFLIYFQGNSAPDKSGLPSDRFSAERTGGSVSTLTIQRTQQEDSAVYLCASMKSPSGNNEQFFGPGTRLTVL.

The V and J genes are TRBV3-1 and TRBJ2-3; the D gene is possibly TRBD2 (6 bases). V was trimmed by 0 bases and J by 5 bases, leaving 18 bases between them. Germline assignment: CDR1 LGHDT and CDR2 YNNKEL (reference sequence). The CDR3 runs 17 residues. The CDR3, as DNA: TGTGCCAGCAGCCAAGAGTTTCGGGGGACCCGCGGAGATACGCAGTATTTT. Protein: CASSQEFRGTRGDTQYF.

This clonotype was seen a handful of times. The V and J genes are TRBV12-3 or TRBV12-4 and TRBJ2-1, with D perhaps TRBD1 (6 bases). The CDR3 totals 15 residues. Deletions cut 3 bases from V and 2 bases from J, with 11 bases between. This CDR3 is CASSFFQGTYNEQFF. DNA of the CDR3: TGTGCCAGCAGTTTTTTCCAGGGGACCTACAATGAGCAGTTCTTC.

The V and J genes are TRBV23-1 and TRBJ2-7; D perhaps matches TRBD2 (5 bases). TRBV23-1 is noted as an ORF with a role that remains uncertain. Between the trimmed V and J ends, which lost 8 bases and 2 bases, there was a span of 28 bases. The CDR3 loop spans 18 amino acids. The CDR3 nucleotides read TGCGCCAGCGTCCCCTCCGAGGGTCTTGACGGCGAACCCTACGAGCAGTACTTC. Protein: CASVPSEGLDGEPYEQYF.

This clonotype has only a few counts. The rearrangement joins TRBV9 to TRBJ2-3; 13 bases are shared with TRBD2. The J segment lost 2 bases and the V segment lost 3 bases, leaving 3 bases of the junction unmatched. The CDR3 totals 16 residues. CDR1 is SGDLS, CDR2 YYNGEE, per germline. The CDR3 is CASSGTSGGATDTQYF. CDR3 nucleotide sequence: TGTGCCAGCAGCGGAACTAGCGGGGGGGCCACAGATACGCAGTATTTT.

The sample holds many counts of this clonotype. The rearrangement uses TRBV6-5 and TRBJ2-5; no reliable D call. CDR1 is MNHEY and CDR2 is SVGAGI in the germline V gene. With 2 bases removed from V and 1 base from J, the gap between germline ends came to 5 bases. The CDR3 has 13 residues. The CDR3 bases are TGTGCCAGCAGTTACGGGTTCCAAGAGACCCAGTACTTC. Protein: CASSYGFQETQYF.

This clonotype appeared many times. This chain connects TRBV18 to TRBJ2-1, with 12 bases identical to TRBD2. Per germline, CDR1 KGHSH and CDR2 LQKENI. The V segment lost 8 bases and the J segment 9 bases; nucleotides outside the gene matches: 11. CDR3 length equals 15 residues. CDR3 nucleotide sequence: TGTGCCAGCACGCTACTAGCGGGAGGTGGAGGTGAGCAGTTCTTC. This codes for CASTLLAGGGGEQFF.

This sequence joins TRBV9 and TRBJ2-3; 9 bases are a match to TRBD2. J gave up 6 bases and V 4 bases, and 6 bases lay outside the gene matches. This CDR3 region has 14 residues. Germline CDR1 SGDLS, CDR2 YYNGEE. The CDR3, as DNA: TGTGCCAGCAGCATTAGCGGGGGATTTGATACGCAGTATTTT. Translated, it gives CASSISGGFDTQYF. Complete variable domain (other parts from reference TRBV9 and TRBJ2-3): DSGVTQTPKHLITATGQRVTLRCSPRSGDLSVYWYQQSLDQGLQFLIQYYNGEERAKGNILERFSAQQFPDLHSELNLSSLELGDSALYFCASSISGGFDTQYFGPGTRLTVL.

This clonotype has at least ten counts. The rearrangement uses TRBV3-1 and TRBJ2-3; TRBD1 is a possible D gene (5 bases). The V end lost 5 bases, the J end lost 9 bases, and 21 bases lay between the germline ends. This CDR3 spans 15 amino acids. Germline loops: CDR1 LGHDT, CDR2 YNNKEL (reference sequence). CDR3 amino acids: CASSVTAINAGTQYF. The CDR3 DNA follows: TGTGCCAGCAGCGTCACGGCCATCAATGCAGGGACGCAGTATTTT.

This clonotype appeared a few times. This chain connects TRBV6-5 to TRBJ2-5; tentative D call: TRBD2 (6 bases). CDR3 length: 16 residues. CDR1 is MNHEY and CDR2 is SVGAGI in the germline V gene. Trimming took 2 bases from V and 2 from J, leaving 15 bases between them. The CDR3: CASSYARLEEQETQYF. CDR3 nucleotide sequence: TGTGCCAGCAGTTACGCCCGACTAGAAGAACAAGAGACCCAGTACTTC.

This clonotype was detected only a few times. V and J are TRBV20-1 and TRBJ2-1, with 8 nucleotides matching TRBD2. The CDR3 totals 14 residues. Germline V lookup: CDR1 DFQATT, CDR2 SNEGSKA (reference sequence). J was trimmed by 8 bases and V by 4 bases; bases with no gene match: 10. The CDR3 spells CSATLPGLVDEQFF. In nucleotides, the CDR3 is TGCAGTGCTACCCTGCCGGGACTAGTGGATGAGCAGTTCTTC.

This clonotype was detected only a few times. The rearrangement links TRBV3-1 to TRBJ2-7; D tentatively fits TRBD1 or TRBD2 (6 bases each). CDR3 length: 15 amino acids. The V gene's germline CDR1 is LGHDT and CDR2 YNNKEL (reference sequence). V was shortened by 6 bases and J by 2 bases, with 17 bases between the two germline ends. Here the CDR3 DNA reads TGTGCCAGCAGAGGGGGGCCCCCTCGAACCTACGAGCAGTACTTC. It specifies CASRGGPPRTYEQYF.

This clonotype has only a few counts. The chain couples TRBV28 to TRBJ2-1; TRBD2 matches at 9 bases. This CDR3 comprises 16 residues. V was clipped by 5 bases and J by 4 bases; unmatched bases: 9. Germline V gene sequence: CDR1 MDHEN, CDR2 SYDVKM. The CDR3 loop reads CASSTLSSGDYNEQFF. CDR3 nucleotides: TGTGCCAGCAGTACCCTTTCTAGCGGGGATTACAATGAGCAGTTCTTC.

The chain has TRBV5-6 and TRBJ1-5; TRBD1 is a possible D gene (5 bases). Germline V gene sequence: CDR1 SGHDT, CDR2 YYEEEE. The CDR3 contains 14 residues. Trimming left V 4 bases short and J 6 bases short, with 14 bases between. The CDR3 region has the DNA TGTGCCAGCAGCCTTCAAAGGGGCGGTCAGCCCCAGCATTTT. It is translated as CASSLQRGGQPQHF. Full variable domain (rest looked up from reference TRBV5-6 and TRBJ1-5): DAGVTQSPTHLIKTRGQQVTLRCSPKSGHDTVSWYQQALGQGPQFIFQYYEEEERQRGNFPDRFSGHQFPNYSSELNVNALLLGDSALYLCASSLQRGGQPQHFGDGTRLSIL.

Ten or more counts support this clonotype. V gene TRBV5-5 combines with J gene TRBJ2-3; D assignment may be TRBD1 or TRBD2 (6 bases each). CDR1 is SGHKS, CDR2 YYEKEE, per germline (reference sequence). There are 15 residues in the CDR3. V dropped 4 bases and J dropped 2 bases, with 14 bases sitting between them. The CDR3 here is CASSGGGIYTDTQYF. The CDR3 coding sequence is TGTGCCAGCAGCGGGGGCGGGATTTACACAGATACGCAGTATTTT.

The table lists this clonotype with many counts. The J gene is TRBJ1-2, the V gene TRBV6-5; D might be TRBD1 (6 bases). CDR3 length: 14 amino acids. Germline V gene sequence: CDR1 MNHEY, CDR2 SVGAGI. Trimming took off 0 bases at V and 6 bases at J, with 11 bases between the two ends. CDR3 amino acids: CASSYSRGGNGYTF. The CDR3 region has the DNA TGTGCCAGCAGTTACTCGAGAGGGGGGAATGGCTACACCTTC.

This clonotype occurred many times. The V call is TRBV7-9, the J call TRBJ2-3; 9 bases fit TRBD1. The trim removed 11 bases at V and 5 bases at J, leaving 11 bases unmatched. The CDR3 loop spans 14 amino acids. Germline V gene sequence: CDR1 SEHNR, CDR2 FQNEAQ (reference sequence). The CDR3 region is CAVEKGQGLDTQYF. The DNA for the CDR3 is TGTGCCGTCGAGAAGGGACAGGGTTTAGATACGCAGTATTTT.

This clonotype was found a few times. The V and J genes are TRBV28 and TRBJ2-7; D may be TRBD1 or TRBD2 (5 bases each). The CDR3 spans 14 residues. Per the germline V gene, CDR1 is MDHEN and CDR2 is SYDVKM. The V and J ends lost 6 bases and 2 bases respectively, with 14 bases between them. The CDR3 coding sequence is TGTGCCAGCAGGATCCGGGACGATACCTACGAGCAGTACTTC. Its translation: CASRIRDDTYEQYF.